The 25 T cell receptor beta chains below come from one sample, sequenced in a study of blood T cell repertoires in COVID-19 (dated by TCRdb to 2019 to 2021). Libraries were constructed by the immunoSEQ multiplex PCR assay. TCRdb holds this immuneACCESS table with in-frame rearrangements only. Some clones are missing; in checked studies, unresolved V genes explain under half, and the rest has no known cause. The sample has under 80,000 clones on record, less than 90% of them singletons. Of the sample, approximately 4.4% falls within the top ten clones. What was sequenced was peripheral blood. The source is a man aged 50 to 59 with active COVID-19.

This clone came up once. The V and J genes are TRBV5-4 and TRBJ1-2, with a tentative D call TRBD1 (5 bases). CDR1 is SGHNT, CDR2 YYREEE, per germline (reference sequence). Trimming removed 0 bases at V and 2 bases at J, with 8 bases between. This CDR3 has 14 amino acids. For the CDR3, the DNA is TGTGCCAGCAGCTTGGTGGGGCAGAACTATGGCTACACCTTC. Translated: CASSLVGQNYGYTF.

This clone was recorded once. The chain joins TRBV5-4 to TRBJ2-7; TRBD1 agrees at 12 bases. The CDR3 loop spans 15 amino acids. Per germline, CDR1 SGHNT and CDR2 YYREEE (reference sequence). After removal of 4 bases from V and 1 base from J, the junction contained 3 bases not matched to a gene. In DNA, the CDR3 is TGTGCCAGCAGCCGGGGACAGGGGGCATCCTACGAGCAGTACTTC. This gives the protein CASSRGQGASYEQYF.

This rearrangement joins TRBV18 to TRBJ2-2; 9 bases are a match to TRBD2. The germline V gene has CDR1 KGHSH and CDR2 LQKENI. V lost 6 bases, J lost 0 bases, and 17 bases stayed unmatched. The CDR3 totals 20 residues. CDR3: CASSRRREGQFSTNTGELFF. The CDR3 DNA reads TGTGCCAGCTCCCGGCGGCGGGAGGGCCAGTTTTCCACGAACACCGGGGAGCTGTTTTTT.

The rearrangement links TRBV10-3 to TRBJ2-2, with 8 bases that match TRBD2. The trim removed 8 bases at V and 0 bases at J, leaving 2 bases unmatched. The CDR3 runs to 14 residues. Germline CDR1 ENHRY, CDR2 SYGVKD. The CDR3 here is CAIGREANTGELFF. The DNA for the CDR3 is TGTGCCATCGGGCGGGAGGCGAACACCGGGGAGCTGTTTTTT.

CDR3 loop: CASSLAGTGGETQYF. The CDR3 nucleotides read TGCGCCAGCAGCTTGGCCGGGACAGGGGGCGAGACCCAGTACTTC. The V and J genes are TRBV5-1 and TRBJ2-5; TRBD1 matches 12 bases. The CDR3 has 15 residues. V lost 0 bases, J lost 5 bases, and 2 bases stayed unmatched. CDR1 is SGHRS, CDR2 YFSETQ, per germline.

The rearrangement links TRBV7-2 to TRBJ1-1; the D gene is possibly TRBD1 (6 bases). Per germline, CDR1 SGHTA and CDR2 FQGNSA. Trimming left V 7 bases short and J 5 bases short, with 17 bases between. The CDR3 sequence is 14 residues long. CDR3 bases: TGTGCCAGCAACCTGTTCGGGGGGCGGACTGAAGCTTTCTTT. Protein product: CASNLFGGRTEAFF.

This clone was counted between two and nine times. This chain uses TRBV12-5 with TRBJ1-6; the D gene is possibly TRBD1 (5 bases). CDR1 and CDR2 from the germline V gene are LGHNT and FRNRAP. Trimming left V 7 bases short and J 7 bases short, with 14 bases between. The CDR3 sequence is 14 residues long. In DNA, the CDR3 is TGTGCTAGTGCTCGGGGGTCTGGGAATTCACCCCTCCACTTT. Residues: CASARGSGNSPLHF. Looking up the rest from reference TRBV12-5 and TRBJ1-6 gives the full variable domain: DARVTQTPRHKVTEMGQEVTMRCQPILGHNTVFWYRQTMMQGLELLAYFRNRAPLDDSGMPKDRFSAEMPDATLATLKIQPSEPRDSAVYFCASARGSGNSPLHFGNGTRLTVT.

This chain links TRBV2 with TRBJ1-4; D ambiguous. Trimming shortened V by 5 bases and J by 4 bases, and 5 bases separated the two germline ends. Per the germline V gene, CDR1 is SNHLY and CDR2 is FYNNEI. The CDR3 has 12 residues. The CDR3 sequence: CASSYVNEKLFF. The CDR3, as DNA: TGTGCCAGCAGTTATGTTAATGAAAAACTGTTTTTT.

This clone was seen only once. The gene calls are TRBV19 and TRBJ2-5; 10 positions match TRBD2. The CDR3 contains 14 residues. The germline V gene has CDR1 LNHDA and CDR2 SQIVND (reference sequence). Trimming at V came to 7 bases and at J to 2 bases, leaving 4 bases not matched to a gene. In nucleotides, the CDR3 is TGTGCCAGTAAGCAGACTAGCGGGCAAGAGACCCAGTACTTC. It is translated as CASKQTSGQETQYF.

V usage is TRBV9 and J usage is TRBJ1-1; tentative D call: TRBD1 (6 bases). The CDR3 has 17 amino acids. V was cut by 3 bases and J by 1 base, with 19 bases left in between. Germline loops: CDR1 SGDLS, CDR2 YYNGEE. In DNA form, the CDR3 reads TGTGCCAGCAGCGCCCCCCACGGGGGGCCAGGGAACACTGAAGCTTTCTTT. This translates into CASSAPHGGPGNTEAFF.

Concerning this clone itself: Other DNA variants within this sample encode the same CDR3. The gene calls are TRBV6-5 and TRBJ1-3, with TRBD1 identical over 7 bases. Looked up from germline, CDR1 is MNHEY and CDR2 is SVGAGI. The length of the CDR3 is 14 residues. The ends lost 7 bases at V and 0 bases at J; junction bases unmatched: 3. CDR3 sequence: CASNTGDSGNTIYF. DNA for the CDR3: TGTGCCAGCAATACAGGGGACTCTGGAAACACCATATATTTT.

The chain joins TRBV28 to TRBJ2-3; D is possibly TRBD1 (5 bases). The CDR3 extends over 16 amino acids. The germline V and J ends were trimmed by 1 base and 3 bases, with 14 bases remaining between them. The germline CDR1 and CDR2 sequences are MDHEN and SYDVKM. The CDR3 protein is CASSLFGAMRTDTQYF. CDR3 DNA: TGTGCCAGCAGTTTATTTGGGGCGATGAGAACAGATACGCAGTATTTT.

This clone appeared once. The chain couples TRBV24-1 to TRBJ2-1; TRBD1 matches 7 bases. Trimming took 10 bases from V and 4 from J; bases not matched to a gene: 6. Germline V gives CDR1 KGHDR, CDR2 SFDVKD. CDR3 size: 13 residues. The DNA of the CDR3 is TGTGCCACAGGGGGCAGGGTTTACAATGAGCAGTTCTTC. The encoded protein is CATGGRVYNEQFF.

This clone was seen a few times. This rearrangement joins TRBV28 to TRBJ2-1; TRBD2 agrees at 7 bases. The germline gives CDR1 MDHEN, CDR2 SYDVKM. CDR3 size: 17 residues. Trimming took 2 bases from V and 0 from J; bases not matched to a gene: 7. The CDR3 protein is CASSLLLAASSYNEQFF. The DNA of the CDR3 is TGTGCCAGCAGTTTACTGCTAGCGGCTAGCTCCTACAATGAGCAGTTCTTC.

This clone was counted a single time. V usage is TRBV7-2 and J usage is TRBJ2-5; 8 bases fit TRBD2. Germline V gives CDR1 SGHTA, CDR2 FQGNSA. The CDR3 totals 15 residues. After removal of 5 bases from V and 4 bases from J, the junction contained 9 bases not matched to a gene. The CDR3 DNA reads as TGTGCCAGCAGCCAAAGGGACCGGGGGGGAGAGACCCAGTACTTC. Amino acid sequence: CASSQRDRGGETQYF. The variable domain in full, with the rest retrieved from reference TRBV7-2 and TRBJ2-5, is GAGVSQSPSNKVTEKGKDVELRCDPISGHTALYWYRQSLGQGLEFLIYFQGNSAPDKSGLPSDRFSAERTGGSVSTLTIQRTQQEDSAVYLCASSQRDRGGETQYFGPGTRLLVL.

The V call is TRBV13, the J call TRBJ1-1; 12 nucleotides align to TRBD1. V lost 5 bases to trimming and J lost 3 bases; unmatched junction nucleotides: 4. The germline V gene encodes CDR1 PRHDT and CDR2 FYEKMQ (reference sequence). The CDR3 runs to 15 residues. The CDR3 is CASSARDRGHTEAFF. The CDR3 nucleotides are TGTGCCAGCAGCGCTCGGGACAGGGGGCACACTGAAGCTTTCTTT.

CDR3 DNA sequence: TGCGCCAGCAGCTCAGTGACAGGGCCCACAGATACGCAGTATTTT. As protein: CASSSVTGPTDTQYF. This rearrangement joins TRBV5-1 to TRBJ2-3; 7 bases align to TRBD1. J lost 2 bases, V lost 3 bases, and 6 bases had no gene match. From germline, CDR1 is SGHRS and CDR2 YFSETQ. The CDR3 extends over 15 amino acids.

The J gene is TRBJ2-1, the V gene TRBV4-2; D is possibly TRBD2 (5 bases). Germline V gene data show CDR1 as LGHNA and CDR2 as YNFKEQ. The CDR3 extends over 16 amino acids. Trimming took off 1 base at V and 9 bases at J, with 19 bases between the two ends. CDR3 sequence: CASSQVKTTTPGEQFF. In DNA form, the CDR3 reads TGTGCCAGCAGCCAAGTAAAGACTACGACCCCAGGTGAGCAGTTCTTC.

CDR3: CAAGQGAGELFF. DNA of the CDR3: TGTGCCGCCGGACAGGGGGCCGGGGAGCTGTTTTTT. This chain joins TRBV10-3 and TRBJ2-2; 10 bases are a match to TRBD1. J lost 6 bases, V lost 11 bases, and 3 bases had no gene match. The CDR3 is made up of 12 amino acids. In germline, CDR1 is ENHRY, CDR2 SYGVKD.

This chain links TRBV28 with TRBJ2-7; weak D call: TRBD2 (6 bases). Looked up from germline, CDR1 is MDHEN and CDR2 is SYDVKM. This CDR3 spans 12 amino acids. Trimming took off 7 bases at V and 4 bases at J, with 11 bases between the two ends. The CDR3 spells CASKVGRYEQYF. The CDR3 DNA is TGTGCCAGCAAGGTGGGGAGGTACGAGCAGTACTTC. Variable domain in full (rest from reference TRBV28 and TRBJ2-7): DVKVTQSSRYLVKRTGEKVFLECVQDMDHENMFWYRQDPGLGLRLIYFSYDVKMKEKGDIPEGYSVSREKKERFSLILESASTNQTSMYLCASKVGRYEQYFGPGTRLTVT.

V and J are TRBV10-3 and TRBJ1-4; TRBD1 agrees at 9 bases. Germline V CDR1 and CDR2: ENHRY, SYGVKD. V was clipped by 3 bases and J by 4 bases; unmatched bases: 9. CDR3 length: 17 amino acids. The CDR3 coding sequence is TGTGCCATCAGTGAATCGCGTGGACAGGGGTTTAATGAAAAACTGTTTTTT. It yields the protein CAISESRGQGFNEKLFF.

The rearrangement links TRBV28 to TRBJ1-4, with D possibly being TRBD1 (5 bases). The CDR3 extends over 13 amino acids. Trimming stripped 6 bases from V and 8 bases from J, with 13 bases between. Per the germline V gene, CDR1 is MDHEN and CDR2 is SYDVKM. CDR3 sequence (DNA): TGTGCCAGCAGCCTAGGGGTAAGGGAAAAACTGTTTTTT. This translates into CASSLGVREKLFF.

The CDR3 protein is CASEGQLIGAEAFF. The CDR3 DNA reads as TGTGCCAGCGAGGGACAGTTAATTGGGGCTGAAGCTTTCTTT. The chain has TRBV19 and TRBJ1-1; 7 bases are shared with TRBD1. The ends lost 9 bases at V and 6 bases at J; junction bases unmatched: 13. This CDR3 spans 14 amino acids. CDR1 is LNHDA, CDR2 SQIVND, per germline (reference sequence).

The J gene is TRBJ2-1, the V gene TRBV2; 7 nucleotides match TRBD2. V trimming: 3 bases; J trimming: 4 bases; junction bases outside the gene matches: 3. CDR1 is SNHLY and CDR2 is FYNNEI in the germline V gene. The CDR3 spans 14 residues. The CDR3 DNA sequence: TGTGCCAGCAGTGAGTGGGGGGGGTACAATGAGCAGTTCTTC. This encodes CASSEWGGYNEQFF. Using reference TRBV2 and TRBJ2-1 for the parts outside the CDR3, the full variable domain is EPEVTQTPSHQVTQMGQEVILRCVPISNHLYFYWYRQILGQKVEFLVSFYNNEISEKSEIFDDQFSVERPDGSNFTLKIRSTKLEDSAMYFCASSEWGGYNEQFFGPGTRLTVL.

The genes are TRBV6-2 or TRBV6-3 and TRBJ2-7; D is ambiguous. The CDR3 loop spans 17 amino acids. Germline CDR1 is MNHEY and CDR2 is SVGEGT. V was shortened by 1 base and J by 0 bases, with 16 bases between the two germline ends. The CDR3 loop is CASSYWQNYKSSYEQYF. CDR3 DNA sequence: TGTGCCAGCAGTTACTGGCAGAACTACAAGAGCTCCTACGAGCAGTACTTC.